The present TCR beta chain was sequenced within a study of T-cell memory formation after mild COVID-19. Study results and caveats: Second-wave clones peaking on day 37 lacked confirmed SARS-CoV-2 specificity. Pre-infection memory showed some responding clones, and this suggested that cross-reactive memory joined. The study found contracting CD4+ clones mainly in CM and EM and contracting CD8+ clones in EMRA.

This clonotype showed up many times. The target antigen is unknown. This CDR3 comprises 16 residues. The germline CDR1 and CDR2 sequences are SGHVS and FNYEAQ. V was pared by 5 bases and J by 4 bases, with 8 bases of the junction left unmatched. Via MiXCR, TCRdb re-called the 5' RACE reads, giving one row per CDR3 protein. Of almost 250,000 distinct CDR3 sequences in the sample, just over 15% were seen once. This receptor was identified in an adult woman who had mild COVID-19 (a few samples of this study predate the infection). Cell type and time point are not known. Sequencing was carried out using PBMCs or a T cell subset sorted from them (not recorded which). The chain links TRBV7-6 to TRBJ2-3; TRBD2 aligns across 11 bases. The CDR3 sequence: CASSPGSGGAPDTQYF. CDR3 in DNA: TGTGCCAGCAGCCCAGGTAGCGGGGGGGCTCCAGATACGCAGTATTTT.